This TCR beta chain was captured by sequencing in a study of cytomegalovirus exposure and HLA in healthy donors. The CDR3 is 16 amino acids. The germline V gene encodes CDR1 SGHRS and CDR2 YFSETQ. Germline trimming cut 3 bases from V and 6 bases from J; bases unmatched to any gene: 14. Researchers ran the PCR with 60 Vbeta and 13 Jbeta primers. TCRdb keeps only in-frame clones here, not all; method: immunoSEQ multiplex PCR. The sample has about 140,000 clones; about three quarters are singletons. This sequence joins TRBV5-1 and TRBJ1-2, with TRBD1 matching 7 bases. The TCR was taken from a male donor in good health and CMV-seropositive. Sequencing was performed on PBMCs. The CDR3 region has the DNA TGCGCCAGCAGCTCCAACACCGGAGGGGGCAGGAATGGCTACACCTTC. Translated, it gives CASSSNTGGGRNGYTF.